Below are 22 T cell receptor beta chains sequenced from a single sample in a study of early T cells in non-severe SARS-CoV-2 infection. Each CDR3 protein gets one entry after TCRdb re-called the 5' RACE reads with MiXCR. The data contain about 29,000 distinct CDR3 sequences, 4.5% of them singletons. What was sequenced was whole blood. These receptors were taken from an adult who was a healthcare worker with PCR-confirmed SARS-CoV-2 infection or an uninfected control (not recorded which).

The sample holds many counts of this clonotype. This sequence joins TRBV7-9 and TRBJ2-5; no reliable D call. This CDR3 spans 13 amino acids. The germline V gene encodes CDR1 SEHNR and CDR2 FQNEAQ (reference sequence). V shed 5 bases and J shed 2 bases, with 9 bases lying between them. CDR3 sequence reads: CASSRWQQETQYF. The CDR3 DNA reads TGTGCCAGCAGCCGGTGGCAGCAAGAGACCCAGTACTTC.

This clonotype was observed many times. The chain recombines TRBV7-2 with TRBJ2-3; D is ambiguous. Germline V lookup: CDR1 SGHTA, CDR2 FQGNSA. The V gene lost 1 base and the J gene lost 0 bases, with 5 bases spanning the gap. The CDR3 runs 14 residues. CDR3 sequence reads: CASSLVVSTDTQYF. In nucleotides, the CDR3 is TGTGCCAGCAGCTTAGTGGTCAGCACAGATACGCAGTATTTT. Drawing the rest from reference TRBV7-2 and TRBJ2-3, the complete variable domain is GAGVSQSPSNKVTEKGKDVELRCDPISGHTALYWYRQSLGQGLEFLIYFQGNSAPDKSGLPSDRFSAERTGGSVSTLTIQRTQQEDSAVYLCASSLVVSTDTQYFGPGTRLTVL.

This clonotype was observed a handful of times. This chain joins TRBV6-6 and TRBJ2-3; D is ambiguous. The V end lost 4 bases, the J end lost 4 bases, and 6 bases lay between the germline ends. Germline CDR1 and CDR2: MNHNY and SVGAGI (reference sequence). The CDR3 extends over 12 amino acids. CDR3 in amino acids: CASSFSADTQYF. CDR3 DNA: TGTGCCAGCAGTTTCTCAGCAGATACGCAGTATTTT.

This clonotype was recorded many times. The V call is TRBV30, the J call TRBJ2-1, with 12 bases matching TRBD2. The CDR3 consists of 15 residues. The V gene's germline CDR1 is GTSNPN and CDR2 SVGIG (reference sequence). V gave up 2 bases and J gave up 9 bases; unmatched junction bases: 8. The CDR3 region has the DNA TGTGCCTGGAGTACGCTAGCGGGAGGGCCGGGTGAGCAGTTCTTC. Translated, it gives CAWSTLAGGPGEQFF.

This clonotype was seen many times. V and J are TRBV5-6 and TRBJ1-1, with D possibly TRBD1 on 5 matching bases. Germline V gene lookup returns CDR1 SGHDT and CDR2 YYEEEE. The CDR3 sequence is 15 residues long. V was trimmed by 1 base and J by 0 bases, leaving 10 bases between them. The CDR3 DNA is TGTGCCAGCAGCTTGCCGCCAGGGATGAACACTGAAGCTTTCTTT. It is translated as CASSLPPGMNTEAFF. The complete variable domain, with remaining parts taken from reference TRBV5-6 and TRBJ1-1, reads DAGVTQSPTHLIKTRGQQVTLRCSPKSGHDTVSWYQQALGQGPQFIFQYYEEEERQRGNFPDRFSGHQFPNYSSELNVNALLLGDSALYLCASSLPPGMNTEAFFGQGTRLTVV.

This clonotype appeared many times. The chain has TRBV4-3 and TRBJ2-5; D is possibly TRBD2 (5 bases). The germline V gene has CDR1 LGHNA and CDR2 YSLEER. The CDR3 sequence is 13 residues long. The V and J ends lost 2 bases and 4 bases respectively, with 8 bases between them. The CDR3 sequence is CASSQIRGETQYF. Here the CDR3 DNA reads TGCGCCAGCAGCCAAATCCGGGGAGAGACCCAGTACTTC.

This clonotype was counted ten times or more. This CDR3 is CSVVGPGARGDYGYTF. DNA of the CDR3: TGCAGCGTTGTCGGGCCGGGGGCGCGAGGGGACTATGGCTACACCTTC. This chain connects TRBV29-1 to TRBJ1-2; D may be TRBD1 (6 bases). The CDR3 is 16 residues long. Germline CDR1 SQVTM, CDR2 ANQGSEA. Trimming removed 4 bases from V and 3 bases from J, with 21 bases in between.

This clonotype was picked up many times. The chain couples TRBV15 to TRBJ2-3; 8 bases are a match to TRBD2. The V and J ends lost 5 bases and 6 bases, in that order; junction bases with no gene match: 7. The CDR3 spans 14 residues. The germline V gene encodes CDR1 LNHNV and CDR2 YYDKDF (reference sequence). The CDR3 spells CATSLGSGVDTQYF. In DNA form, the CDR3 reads TGTGCCACCAGCCTGGGTAGCGGGGTTGATACGCAGTATTTT. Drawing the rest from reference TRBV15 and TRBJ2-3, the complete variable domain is DAMVIQNPRYQVTQFGKPVTLSCSQTLNHNVMYWYQQKSSQAPKLLFHYYDKDFNNEADTPDNFQSRRPNTSFCFLDIRSPGLGDTAMYLCATSLGSGVDTQYFGPGTRLTVL.

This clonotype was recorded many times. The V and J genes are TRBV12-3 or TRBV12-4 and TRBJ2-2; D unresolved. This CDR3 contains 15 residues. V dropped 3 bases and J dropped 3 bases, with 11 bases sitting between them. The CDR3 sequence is CASSFLDEYTGELFF. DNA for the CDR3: TGTGCCAGCAGTTTTTTGGACGAGTACACCGGGGAGCTGTTTTTT.

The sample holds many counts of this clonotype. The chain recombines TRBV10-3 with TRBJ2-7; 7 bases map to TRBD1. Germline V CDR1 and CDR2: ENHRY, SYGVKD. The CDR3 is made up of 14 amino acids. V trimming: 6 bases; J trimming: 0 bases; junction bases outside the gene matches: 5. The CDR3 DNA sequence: TGTGCCATCAGGGATACAGGGGTCTCCTACGAGCAGTACTTC. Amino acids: CAIRDTGVSYEQYF.

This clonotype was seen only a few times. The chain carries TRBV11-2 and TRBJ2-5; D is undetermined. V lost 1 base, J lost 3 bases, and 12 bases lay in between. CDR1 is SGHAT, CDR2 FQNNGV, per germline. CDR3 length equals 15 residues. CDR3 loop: CASSLVVRKEETQYF. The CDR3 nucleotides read TGTGCCAGCAGCTTAGTCGTCAGAAAAGAAGAGACCCAGTACTTC.

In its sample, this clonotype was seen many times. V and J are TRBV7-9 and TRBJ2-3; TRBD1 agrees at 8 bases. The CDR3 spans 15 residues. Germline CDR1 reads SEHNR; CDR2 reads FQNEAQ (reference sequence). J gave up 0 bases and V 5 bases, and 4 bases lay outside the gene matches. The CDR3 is CASSPGTGSTDTQYF. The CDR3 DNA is TGTGCCAGCAGCCCCGGGACAGGAAGCACAGATACGCAGTATTTT.

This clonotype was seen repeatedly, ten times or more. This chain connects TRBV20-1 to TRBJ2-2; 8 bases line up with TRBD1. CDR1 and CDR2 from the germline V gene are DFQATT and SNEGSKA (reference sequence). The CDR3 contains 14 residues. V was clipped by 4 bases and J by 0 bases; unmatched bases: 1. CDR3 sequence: CSANRGANTGELFF. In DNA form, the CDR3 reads TGCAGTGCTAACAGGGGGGCGAACACCGGGGAGCTGTTTTTT.

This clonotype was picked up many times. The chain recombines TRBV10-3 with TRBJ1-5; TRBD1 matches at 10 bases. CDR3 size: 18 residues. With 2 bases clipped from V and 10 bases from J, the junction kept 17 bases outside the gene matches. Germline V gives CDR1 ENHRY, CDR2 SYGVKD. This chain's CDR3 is CAISEEARTGGRISPQHF. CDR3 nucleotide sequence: TGTGCCATCAGTGAGGAGGCCCGGACAGGGGGGAGAATCAGCCCCCAGCATTTT.

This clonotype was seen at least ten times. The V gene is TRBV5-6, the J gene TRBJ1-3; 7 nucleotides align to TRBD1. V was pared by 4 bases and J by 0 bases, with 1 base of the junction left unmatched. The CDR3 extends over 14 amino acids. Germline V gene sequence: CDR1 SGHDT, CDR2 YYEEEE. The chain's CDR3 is CASSRDSSGNTIYF. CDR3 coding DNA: TGTGCCAGCAGCAGGGACAGCTCTGGAAACACCATATATTTT.

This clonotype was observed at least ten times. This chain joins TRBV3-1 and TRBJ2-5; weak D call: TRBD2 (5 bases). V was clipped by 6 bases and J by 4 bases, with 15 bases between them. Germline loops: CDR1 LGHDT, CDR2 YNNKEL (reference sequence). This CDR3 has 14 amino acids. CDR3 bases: TGTGCCAGCAGTCTACTAGTGGTTCGAGAGACCCAGTACTTC. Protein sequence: CASSLLVVRETQYF.

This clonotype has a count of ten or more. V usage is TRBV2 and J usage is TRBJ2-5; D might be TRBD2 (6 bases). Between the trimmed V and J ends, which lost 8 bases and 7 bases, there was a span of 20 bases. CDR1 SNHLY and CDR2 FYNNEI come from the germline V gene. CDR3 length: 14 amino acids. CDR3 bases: TGTGCCAGCGGTGGCTCAGGTGGAGCGGGGACCCAGTACTTC. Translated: CASGGSGGAGTQYF.

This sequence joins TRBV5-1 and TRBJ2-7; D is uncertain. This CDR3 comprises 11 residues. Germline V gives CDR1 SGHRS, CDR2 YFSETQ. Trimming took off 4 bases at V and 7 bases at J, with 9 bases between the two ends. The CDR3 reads CASSLTGEQYF. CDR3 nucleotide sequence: TGCGCCAGCAGCCTAACGGGTGAGCAGTACTTC.

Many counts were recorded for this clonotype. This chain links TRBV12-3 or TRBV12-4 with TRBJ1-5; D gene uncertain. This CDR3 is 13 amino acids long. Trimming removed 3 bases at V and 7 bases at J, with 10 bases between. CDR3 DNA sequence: TGTGCCAGCAGTTTTCACCCCAGCCAGCCCCAGCATTTT. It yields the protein CASSFHPSQPQHF.

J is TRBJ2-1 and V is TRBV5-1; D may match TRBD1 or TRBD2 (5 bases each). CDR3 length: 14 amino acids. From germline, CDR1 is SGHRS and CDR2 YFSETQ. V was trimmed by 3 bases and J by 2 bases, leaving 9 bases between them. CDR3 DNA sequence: TGCGCCAGCAGCTGGGACGGACCCTACAATGAGCAGTTCTTC. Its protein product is CASSWDGPYNEQFF.

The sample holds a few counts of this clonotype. CDR3 bases: TGTGCCAGCAGTTCCGGGACTAGCAATGAGCAGTTCTTC. Protein product: CASSSGTSNEQFF. The rearrangement links TRBV6-6 to TRBJ2-1, with 8 bases that match TRBD2. The junction had 2 bases not matched to a gene; V was cut back by 4 bases and J by 6 bases. The CDR3 contains 13 residues. The V gene's germline CDR1 is MNHNY and CDR2 SVGAGI (reference sequence).

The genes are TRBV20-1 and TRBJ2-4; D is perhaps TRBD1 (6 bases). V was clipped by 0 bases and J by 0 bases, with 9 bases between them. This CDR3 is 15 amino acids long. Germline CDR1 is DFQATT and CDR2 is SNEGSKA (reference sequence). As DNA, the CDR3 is TGCAGTGCTAGAGATCCAGGGGTAGCCAAAAACATTCAGTACTTC. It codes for CSARDPGVAKNIQYF.